The rows below give T cell receptor beta chains drawn from one sample of a study of T cell repertoires in cytomegalovirus infection. TCRdb independently ran MiXCR on the reads; one entry per CDR3 protein. The table lists roughly 760,000 distinct CDR3 sequences, 35% of them singletons, with 2.5% to 3% in the top ten. The specimen sequenced was PBMCs. The source of these receptors is a human donor in good health (CMV status not recorded). Some clones in this sample may be carry-over from other donors' samples. The CDR3 runs from the conserved cysteine through the conserved F or W. The order of the fields is CDR3 DNA, CDR3 protein, CDR3 length, D gene, J gene, V gene, clone size. The D gene is left open where the match is weak. The size entry is marked missing in some rows and otherwise reads once, few, many or a size class.

DNA: TGCGCCAGCAGCCATTCGACGGGCCTTAGCAATCAGCCCCAGCATTTT
CDR3: CASSHSTGLSNQPQHF
length: 16
D: NA
J: TRBJ1-5
V: TRBV4-1
size: NA

DNA: TGCGCCAGCAGTCCGGGGGAAACCGGGGAGCTGTTTTTT
CDR3: CASSPGETGELFF
length: 13
D: NA
J: TRBJ2-2
V: TRBV5-1
size: NA

DNA: TGTGCCAGCAGCTTAGGGGGGGAAGGGCGGGACACTGAAGCTTTCTTT
CDR3: CASSLGGEGRDTEAFF
length: 16
D: NA
J: TRBJ1-1
V: TRBV7-8
size: NA

DNA: TGTGCCAGCAGCAGGGGGGGGGGAGGACTCCTACTTGAGCAGTTCTTC
CDR3: CASSRGGGGLLLEQFF
length: 16
D: NA
J: TRBJ2-1
V: TRBV7-2
size: few

DNA: TGCAGTGCTAGAGCCCAGCACAATCAGCCCCAGCATTTT
CDR3: CSARAQHNQPQHF
length: 13
D: NA
J: TRBJ1-5
V: TRBV20-1
size: NA

DNA: TGTGCCAGCAGCCGGGAGGGCGGCTTTAGGTGGGCCCAGCATTTT
CDR3: CASSREGGFRWAQHF
length: 15
D: NA
J: TRBJ1-5
V: TRBV12-3/TRBV12-4
size: few

DNA: TGCAGTGCTAGAATCTCTTCAGAAACAGCAATAGGAGATCAGCCCCAGCATTTT
CDR3: CSARISSETAIGDQPQHF
length: 18
D: NA
J: TRBJ1-5
V: TRBV20-1
size: NA

DNA: TGTGCCAGCAGCCCCGGGGGGGCGTATGGCTACACCTTC
CDR3: CASSPGGAYGYTF
length: 13
D: NA
J: TRBJ1-2
V: TRBV7-6
size: many

DNA: TGTGCCAGCAGCCCCCTCCAAGGGGTCCAGCCCCAGCATTTT
CDR3: CASSPLQGVQPQHF
length: 14
D: NA
J: TRBJ1-5
V: TRBV4-2
size: NA

DNA: TGTGCCTGGACTTCTGGGGGTTCGAGGGGTTCATATGGCTACACCTTC
CDR3: CAWTSGGSRGSYGYTF
length: 16
D: NA
J: TRBJ1-2
V: TRBV30
size: NA

DNA: TGTGCCATCAGTAGCCTAGAGAGGTCTCCCAATGAGCAGTTCTTC
CDR3: CAISSLERSPNEQFF
length: 15
D: NA
J: TRBJ2-1
V: TRBV10-3
size: NA

DNA: TGTGCCAGCACCCCACAGGGGGTGATCTATGGCTACACCTTC
CDR3: CASTPQGVIYGYTF
length: 14
D: TRBD1
J: TRBJ1-2
V: TRBV6-2/TRBV6-3
size: NA

DNA: TGTGCCGCCGGGGACAGGGGAATTTATTCACCCCTCCACTTT
CDR3: CAAGDRGIYSPLHF
length: 14
D: TRBD1
J: TRBJ1-6
V: TRBV7-2
size: many

DNA: TGTGCCAGCAGGCACCTCCCTCGGGCTCCTCCAACACCGCATTACGAGCAGTACTTC
CDR3: CASRHLPRAPPTPHYEQYF
length: 19
D: NA
J: TRBJ2-7
V: TRBV11-2
size: few

DNA: TGCGCCAGCAGCTTTCTACCTAGCGGGAACGGGGAGCTGTTTTTT
CDR3: CASSFLPSGNGELFF
length: 15
D: TRBD2
J: TRBJ2-2
V: TRBV5-1
size: NA

DNA: TGTGCCAGCAGCCAACTGGGACAGGGAGAGAACGAGCAGTACTTC
CDR3: CASSQLGQGENEQYF
length: 15
D: TRBD1
J: TRBJ2-7
V: TRBV14
size: NA

DNA: TGTGCCAGCAGCCAAGAGGAGGGTGAGCAGTTCTTC
CDR3: CASSQEEGEQFF
length: 12
D: NA
J: TRBJ2-1
V: TRBV4-2
size: few

DNA: TGTGCCAGCAGTTACGAGGGACAGTCGAACACTGAAGCTTTCTTT
CDR3: CASSYEGQSNTEAFF
length: 15
D: TRBD1
J: TRBJ1-1
V: TRBV6-5
size: few

DNA: TGTGCCAGCAGCTGCCAGGGAGGGGTTGGCTACACCTTC
CDR3: CASSCQGGVGYTF
length: 13
D: NA
J: TRBJ1-2
V: TRBV7-3
size: NA

DNA: TGTGCCAGCAGCTCCCGAGGGGTACCCTACAATGAGCAGTTCTTC
CDR3: CASSSRGVPYNEQFF
length: 15
D: NA
J: TRBJ2-1
V: TRBV7-2
size: NA

DNA: TGTGCCATCAGTGGGACTAGCAGGTCCGGGGAGCTGTTTTTT
CDR3: CAISGTSRSGELFF
length: 14
D: TRBD2
J: TRBJ2-2
V: TRBV10-3
size: few

DNA: TGTGCCAGTACGAGTAGGGTGTTCGAGGGGACTGAAGCTTTCTTT
CDR3: CASTSRVFEGTEAFF
length: 15
D: NA
J: TRBJ1-1
V: TRBV19
size: NA

DNA: TGTGCCACCAGTGACTCGGGGCAGTGGGGGTCCAATCAGCCCCAGCATTTT
CDR3: CATSDSGQWGSNQPQHF
length: 17
D: NA
J: TRBJ1-5
V: TRBV24-1
size: NA

DNA: TGTGCCACCAGTGAGGGGCTCTACAATGAGCAGTTCTTC
CDR3: CATSEGLYNEQFF
length: 13
D: NA
J: TRBJ2-1
V: TRBV24-1
size: NA

DNA: TGCAGTGCTAGAGACCGGGGACAGGGGGTTACCGGGGAGCTGTTTTTT
CDR3: CSARDRGQGVTGELFF
length: 16
D: TRBD1
J: TRBJ2-2
V: TRBV20-1
size: NA

DNA: TGTGCCAGCAGCGCGTCCGGGAACCTTAACTATGGCTACACCTTC
CDR3: CASSASGNLNYGYTF
length: 15
D: NA
J: TRBJ1-2
V: TRBV7-2
size: NA

DNA: TGCAGTGCTAGAGATGGGCAGGGGGGAATGGAGCAGTACTTC
CDR3: CSARDGQGGMEQYF
length: 14
D: NA
J: TRBJ2-7
V: TRBV20-1
size: NA

DNA: TGTGCCAGCAGTTTAGCCTACCCTGAAGCTTTCTTT
CDR3: CASSLAYPEAFF
length: 12
D: NA
J: TRBJ1-1
V: TRBV12-3/TRBV12-4
size: NA

DNA: TGTGCCAGCAGTTATCAGGATCCGGGGGCGCGCTCTGGAAACACCATATATTTT
CDR3: CASSYQDPGARSGNTIYF
length: 18
D: NA
J: TRBJ1-3
V: TRBV6-5
size: NA

DNA: TGCGCCAGCAGCGCAAACAGGGGGCTCAACACTGAAGCTTTCTTT
CDR3: CASSANRGLNTEAFF
length: 15
D: TRBD1
J: TRBJ1-1
V: TRBV5-1
size: NA

DNA: TGCAGTGCTAGTCGAGGGATGGGTGAGCAGTTCTTC
CDR3: CSASRGMGEQFF
length: 12
D: NA
J: TRBJ2-1
V: TRBV20-1
size: NA

DNA: TGTTCCAGCAGCTTAGCGTTTGGGAGCTCCTACGAGCAGTACTTC
CDR3: CSSSLAFGSSYEQYF
length: 15
D: NA
J: TRBJ2-7
V: TRBV7-2
size: NA

DNA: TGTGCCATCAGAGGGGGGGCCAACGTCCTGACTTTC
CDR3: CAIRGGANVLTF
length: 12
D: NA
J: TRBJ2-6
V: TRBV10-3
size: NA

DNA: TGTGCCAGCTCACCACGGCAAATCACAGATACGCAGTATTTT
CDR3: CASSPRQITDTQYF
length: 14
D: NA
J: TRBJ2-3
V: TRBV18
size: NA

DNA: TGCAGTGCTATCGGGACTAGCGGGAGTGGAGATACGCAGTATTTT
CDR3: CSAIGTSGSGDTQYF
length: 15
D: TRBD2
J: TRBJ2-3
V: TRBV20-1
size: NA

DNA: TGTGCCAGCAGCCTCGGGGCTAGCGGGGCTTACGAGCAGTACTTC
CDR3: CASSLGASGAYEQYF
length: 15
D: TRBD2
J: TRBJ2-7
V: TRBV7-6
size: once

DNA: TGCCCCAGCAGCCAACCGACCCGGGGCAACACTGAAGCTTTCTTT
CDR3: CPSSQPTRGNTEAFF
length: 15
D: NA
J: TRBJ1-1
V: TRBV4-1
size: NA

DNA: TGTGCCAGCAGCTTATCTTCGTCGGGGGAGCTGTTTTTT
CDR3: CASSLSSSGELFF
length: 13
D: NA
J: TRBJ2-2
V: TRBV7-9
size: few

DNA: TGTGCCAGCAGCTGGAGGCGGGACAGGGGGCGGAAAACCCCCACAGATACGCAGTATTTT
CDR3: CASSWRRDRGRKTPTDTQYF
length: 20
D: TRBD1
J: TRBJ2-3
V: TRBV5-3
size: few

DNA: TGTGCCAGCAGCAGGGGTGGGTATTCACCCCTCCACTTT
CDR3: CASSRGGYSPLHF
length: 13
D: NA
J: TRBJ1-6
V: TRBV25-1
size: NA

DNA: TGTGCCAGCAGCCCTAACCGGGGTTCGGACGAGCAGTACTTC
CDR3: CASSPNRGSDEQYF
length: 14
D: NA
J: TRBJ2-7
V: TRBV7-9
size: NA

DNA: TGTGCCAGCAGACGGAATGGGGAGGATGAGCAGTTCTTC
CDR3: CASRRNGEDEQFF
length: 13
D: NA
J: TRBJ2-1
V: TRBV7-9
size: NA

DNA: TGTGCCAGCAGCACTACCAGAGGTGGGACTGAAGCTTTCTTT
CDR3: CASSTTRGGTEAFF
length: 14
D: NA
J: TRBJ1-1
V: TRBV3-1
size: NA

DNA: TGTGCCACCAGCAGAGATTCTGGCAGGGGGGTTGCCACTGGGGCCAACGTCCTGACTTTC
CDR3: CATSRDSGRGVATGANVLTF
length: 20
D: NA
J: TRBJ2-6
V: TRBV15
size: NA

DNA: TGTGCCAGCAGCTCCGGGGGGTCCAATACGCAGTATTTT
CDR3: CASSSGGSNTQYF
length: 13
D: TRBD2
J: TRBJ2-3
V: TRBV7-9
size: NA

DNA: TGTGCCAGCACCCCGACTAGCGGGGGCCGGGGGCAGTATTTT
CDR3: CASTPTSGGRGQYF
length: 14
D: TRBD2
J: TRBJ2-3
V: TRBV7-2
size: many

DNA: TGTGCCAGCAGCTTAGCGGGACAGGGTAGCCGAGAGACCCAGTACTTC
CDR3: CASSLAGQGSRETQYF
length: 16
D: TRBD1
J: TRBJ2-5
V: TRBV7-8
size: few

DNA: TGTGCCAGCAGCTGGGGGACCTCCTCCTACGAGCAGTACTTC
CDR3: CASSWGTSSYEQYF
length: 14
D: NA
J: TRBJ2-7
V: TRBV7-2
size: many

DNA: TGTGCCAGCAGTGAACGGGAACTCAACGGGCAGCCCCAGCATTTT
CDR3: CASSERELNGQPQHF
length: 15
D: NA
J: TRBJ1-5
V: TRBV6-1
size: NA

DNA: TGTGCCAGCAGCTTAGCTAGCGGGAGTAGGAATGAGCAGTTCTTC
CDR3: CASSLASGSRNEQFF
length: 15
D: TRBD2
J: TRBJ2-1
V: TRBV7-2
size: many

DNA: TGTGCCAGCAGCTTAGGCGGGGGGAACGGCAATGAGCAGTTCTTC
CDR3: CASSLGGGNGNEQFF
length: 15
D: TRBD2
J: TRBJ2-1
V: TRBV11-3
size: few

DNA: TGTGCCAGTCTGGAATCTGGGGCCAACGTCCTGACTTTC
CDR3: CASLESGANVLTF
length: 13
D: NA
J: TRBJ2-6
V: TRBV19
size: once

DNA: TGTGCCAGCAGTACCCGAACGACAGGGGACACTGAAGCTTTCTTT
CDR3: CASSTRTTGDTEAFF
length: 15
D: TRBD1
J: TRBJ1-1
V: TRBV27
size: NA

DNA: TGTGCCAGCAGCCGCCCCGGCAGGGAGCGGCTTGGGGGATACGAGCAGTACTTC
CDR3: CASSRPGRERLGGYEQYF
length: 18
D: NA
J: TRBJ2-7
V: TRBV7-6
size: NA

DNA: TGTGCCAGCAGCTATGACCAAATACAGGGCCGGGAGCTGTTTTTT
CDR3: CASSYDQIQGRELFF
length: 15
D: NA
J: TRBJ2-2
V: TRBV5-6
size: NA

DNA: TGTGCCAGCAGTGGAGGGGACAGGGGTGAATCCGAGCAGTACTTC
CDR3: CASSGGDRGESEQYF
length: 15
D: TRBD1
J: TRBJ2-7
V: TRBV28
size: once

DNA: TGTGCCAGCAGCTTACGTTATCCGGGACAGGGGACTGAAGCTTTCTTT
CDR3: CASSLRYPGQGTEAFF
length: 16
D: TRBD1
J: TRBJ1-1
V: TRBV7-9
size: few

DNA: TGTGCCAGCAGCTTAGAGCCGAGAGCCACAGATACGCAGTATTTT
CDR3: CASSLEPRATDTQYF
length: 15
D: NA
J: TRBJ2-3
V: TRBV7-2
size: many